These 27 T cell receptor beta chains were sequenced from one sample in a study of blood T cell repertoires in COVID-19. The table came from immunoSEQ multiplex PCR; TCRdb's copy has only in-frame clones and leaves some out. The sample has 85,000 to 95,000 clones; roughly 87% are singletons. The sequencing input was peripheral blood. The source is an elderly woman with acute or convalescent COVID-19.

The chain employs TRBV30 and TRBJ1-6; D is possibly TRBD1 (6 bases). CDR1 is GTSNPN, CDR2 SVGIG, per germline (reference sequence). The CDR3 has 16 residues. V shed 0 bases and J shed 0 bases, with 9 bases lying between them. The CDR3 region is CAWSVQGSSYNSPLHF. CDR3 nucleotide sequence: TGTGCCTGGAGTGTACAGGGTAGCTCCTATAATTCACCCCTCCACTTT.

V and J are TRBV6-5 and TRBJ1-2, with D uncertain. This CDR3 region has 13 residues. Trimming shortened V by 6 bases and J by 5 bases, and 13 bases separated the two germline ends. The germline V gene has CDR1 MNHEY and CDR2 SVGAGI. This CDR3 is CASSAGYLYGYTF. Written as DNA, the CDR3 is TGTGCCAGCAGCGCCGGGTACTTATATGGCTACACCTTC.

The rearrangement uses TRBV5-1 and TRBJ2-5; D is ambiguous. The length of the CDR3 is 12 residues. CDR1 is SGHRS, CDR2 YFSETQ, per germline. Trimming left V 4 bases short and J 4 bases short, with 8 bases between. CDR3 sequence reads: CASSLLGETQYF. CDR3 DNA sequence: TGCGCCAGCAGCCTGCTAGGAGAGACCCAGTACTTC.

The chain is built from TRBV3-1 (or the pseudogene TRBV3-2) and TRBJ1-3, with TRBD1 identical over 8 bases. V trimming: 5 bases; J trimming: 2 bases; junction bases outside the gene matches: 11. This CDR3 region has 17 residues. Germline V gives CDR1 LGHDT, CDR2 YNNKEL (reference sequence). In DNA, the CDR3 is TGTGCCAGCAGCACACAGGGGGAGGTTTTTCCTGGAAACACCATATATTTT. It encodes CASSTQGEVFPGNTIYF.

This chain uses TRBV6-5 with TRBJ2-1; a possible D gene is TRBD2 (5 bases). Per germline, CDR1 MNHEY and CDR2 SVGAGI. V was pared by 0 bases and J by 1 base, with 10 bases between. CDR3 length: 16 residues. CDR3 bases: TGTGCCAGCAGTTACTCGACGGGGATTTCCTACAATGAGCAGTTCTTC. It translates to CASSYSTGISYNEQFF.

This chain connects TRBV2 to TRBJ1-1, with D unclear. CDR1 is SNHLY and CDR2 is FYNNEI in the germline V gene. The CDR3 has 14 amino acids. V dropped 1 base and J dropped 2 bases, with 8 bases sitting between them. This chain's CDR3 is CASSEVLLNTEAFF. The CDR3 DNA follows: TGTGCCAGCAGTGAAGTCCTACTTAACACTGAAGCTTTCTTT.

This chain connects TRBV2 to TRBJ2-1, with TRBD1 matching over 8 bases. Per germline, CDR1 SNHLY and CDR2 FYNNEI. This CDR3 comprises 14 residues. The V gene end was trimmed by 9 bases and the J gene end by 10 bases; junction bases not matched to a gene: 14. CDR3 region: CARGDGTGMGEQFF. The CDR3 nucleotides are TGTGCCAGGGGAGACGGGACAGGAATGGGCGAGCAGTTCTTC.

V is TRBV7-2 and J is TRBJ2-2, with 10 bases identical to TRBD2. Germline CDR1 SGHTA, CDR2 FQGNSA. V lost 5 bases, J lost 4 bases, and 7 bases stayed unmatched. This CDR3 spans 16 amino acids. CDR3 loop: CASSHLAGGPTGELFF. The CDR3, as DNA: TGTGCCAGCAGCCACTTAGCGGGAGGACCCACCGGGGAGCTGTTTTTT.

This clone has ten or more counts. The V and J genes are TRBV6-6 and TRBJ1-1; 11 bases map to TRBD1. Germline trimming cut 5 bases from V and 4 bases from J; bases unmatched to any gene: 3. There are 14 residues in the CDR3. The germline CDR1 and CDR2 sequences are MNHNY and SVGAGI (reference sequence). The CDR3 sequence is CASSAGTGGTEAFF. The CDR3 region has the DNA TGTGCCAGCAGTGCTGGGACAGGGGGCACTGAAGCTTTCTTT.

The chain joins TRBV2 to TRBJ2-2; D is unclear. V lost 5 bases, J lost 8 bases, and 9 bases lay in between. The CDR3 is 12 residues long. Germline assignment: CDR1 SNHLY and CDR2 FYNNEI. In DNA, the CDR3 is TGTGCCAGCAGTTTTAGCCTGGGGGAGCTGTTTTTT. Translation: CASSFSLGELFF.

This sequence joins TRBV3-1 (or the pseudogene TRBV3-2) and TRBJ1-1; no definite D call. The germline V gene has CDR1 LGHDT and CDR2 YNNKEL (reference sequence). V dropped 6 bases and J dropped 1 base, with 6 bases sitting between them. This CDR3 contains 12 residues. CDR3: CASSEPNTEAFF. The CDR3 DNA follows: TGTGCCAGCAGTGAGCCGAACACTGAAGCTTTCTTT.

The V gene is TRBV9, the J gene TRBJ1-2, with D unclear. CDR3 size: 12 residues. Per the germline V gene, CDR1 is SGDLS and CDR2 is YYNGEE. The DNA of the CDR3 is TGTGCAGACGGCGGGGAGGTATATGGCTACACCTTC. Translated, it gives CADGGEVYGYTF.

The CDR3 loop reads CASSVSPTGLDTQYF. The CDR3 DNA reads TGTGCCAGCAGCGTATCGCCGACAGGGTTAGATACGCAGTATTTT. V is TRBV9 and J is TRBJ2-3, with 7 bases matching TRBD1. The germline V gene encodes CDR1 SGDLS and CDR2 YYNGEE. CDR3 length: 15 amino acids. With V trimmed by 1 base and J by 5 bases, 7 bases remained unmatched.

The CDR3 DNA follows: TGTGCCAGCAGCTTAGGGACAATGGTCTATGGCTACACCTTC. It translates to CASSLGTMVYGYTF. The gene calls are TRBV7-9 and TRBJ1-2, with TRBD1 as a possible D gene (5 bases). This CDR3 is 14 amino acids long. The V gene's germline CDR1 is SEHNR and CDR2 FQNEAQ (reference sequence). V was trimmed by 1 base and J by 4 bases, leaving 10 bases between them. Supplemented by reference TRBV7-9 and TRBJ1-2, the full variable domain reads DTGVSQNPRHKITKRGQNVTFRCDPISEHNRLYWYRQTLGQGPEFLTYFQNEAQLEKSRLLSDRFSAERPKGSFSTLEIQRTEQGDSAMYLCASSLGTMVYGYTFGSGTRLTVV.

The chain has TRBV7-6 and TRBJ2-7; tentative D call: TRBD1 (6 bases). The ends were cut back, 5 bases at V and 5 bases at J, with 13 bases in the middle. This CDR3 spans 13 amino acids. Germline V gene data show CDR1 as SGHVS and CDR2 as FNYEAQ. This CDR3 is CASSPQGRDEQYF. The CDR3 DNA follows: TGTGCCAGCAGCCCCCAGGGGAGAGACGAGCAGTACTTC.

The rearrangement links TRBV7-2 to TRBJ2-5; D may be TRBD2 (6 bases). CDR1 is SGHTA and CDR2 is FQGNSA in the germline V gene. This CDR3 contains 15 residues. V lost 2 bases, J lost 4 bases, and 14 bases lay in between. DNA of the CDR3: TGTGCCAGCAGCTTACGGCTAGCGAAGGGAGAGACCCAGTACTTC. This translates into CASSLRLAKGETQYF.

This clone has just one count. The same CDR3 is also encoded by other DNA sequences in this sample. This chain connects TRBV12-3 or TRBV12-4 to TRBJ1-1, with D tentatively TRBD1 (5 bases). The CDR3 length is 13 residues. Trimming removed 3 bases from V and 1 base from J, with 6 bases in between. CDR3 sequence: CASSLGGNTEAFF. The CDR3 DNA reads TGTGCCAGCAGTTTGGGGGGGAACACTGAAGCTTTCTTT.

This chain uses TRBV2 with TRBJ1-4; tentatively, D is TRBD1 (5 bases). This CDR3 contains 14 residues. V lost 4 bases to trimming and J lost 1 base, with 7 bases between them. CDR1 is SNHLY and CDR2 is FYNNEI in the germline V gene. The CDR3 nucleotides are TGTGCCAGCAGTGTGGGGGGAACTAATGAAAAACTGTTTTTT. Protein product: CASSVGGTNEKLFF.

The J gene is TRBJ1-2, the V gene TRBV4-2, with 8 bases that match TRBD1. CDR1 is LGHNA, CDR2 YNFKEQ, per germline. The CDR3 covers 15 residues. Trimming cost V 0 bases and J 1 base; bases outside gene matches: 1. The CDR3 loop is CASSQDRGLNYGYTF. The DNA for the CDR3 is TGTGCCAGCAGCCAAGACAGGGGGCTTAACTATGGCTACACCTTC.

In its sample, this clone was seen once. The gene calls are TRBV6-1 and TRBJ2-3; the match to TRBD2 covers 9 bases. The CDR3 consists of 14 residues. V was clipped by 3 bases and J by 6 bases; unmatched bases: 4. From germline, CDR1 is MNHNS and CDR2 SASEGT. The CDR3 sequence: CASSESGRRDTQYF. In nucleotides, the CDR3 is TGTGCCAGCAGTGAGAGCGGGAGGAGGGATACGCAGTATTTT.

The gene calls are TRBV15 and TRBJ1-1; 9 bases align to TRBD1. Germline CDR1 LNHNV, CDR2 YYDKDF (reference sequence). The CDR3 is 17 residues long. J lost 4 bases, V lost 4 bases, and 13 bases had no gene match. CDR3 in amino acids: CATSTRVPTGGGTEAFF. In DNA form, the CDR3 reads TGTGCCACCAGCACCCGGGTCCCAACAGGGGGCGGCACTGAAGCTTTCTTT.

The V call is TRBV10-3, the J call TRBJ2-3; the match to TRBD1 covers 7 bases. V trimming: 1 base; J trimming: 1 base; junction bases outside the gene matches: 5. The CDR3 is made up of 16 amino acids. The germline V gene encodes CDR1 ENHRY and CDR2 SYGVKD. DNA of the CDR3: TGTGCCATCAGTGAGTTAGGGGGCGCAGGCACAGATACGCAGTATTTT. Its translation: CAISELGGAGTDTQYF.

CDR3 bases: TGTGCCACCAGTGGACTAGCATCAGATACGCAGTATTTT. Its translation is CATSGLASDTQYF. V usage is TRBV24-1 and J usage is TRBJ2-3; 7 bases are a match to TRBD2. The germline V gene has CDR1 KGHDR and CDR2 SFDVKD. V lost 5 bases to trimming and J lost 4 bases; unmatched junction nucleotides: 2. The CDR3 consists of 13 residues.

This clone turned up a few times. V gene TRBV5-8 combines with J gene TRBJ2-7; 7 bases align to TRBD2. Germline CDR1 reads SGHTS; CDR2 reads YDEGEE. CDR3 size: 13 residues. The V segment lost 4 bases and the J segment 6 bases; nucleotides outside the gene matches: 7. CDR3 region: CASSQRTRSEQYF. The CDR3 region has the DNA TGTGCCAGCAGCCAACGGACTAGAAGCGAGCAGTACTTC.

V gene TRBV5-6 combines with J gene TRBJ2-1; 8 nucleotides agree with TRBD2. The ends lost 4 bases at V and 3 bases at J; junction bases unmatched: 9. CDR1 is SGHDT, CDR2 YYEEEE, per germline. CDR3 length: 16 residues. CDR3 sequence: CASSLLASGFYNEQFF. The CDR3 DNA is TGTGCCAGCAGCCTGCTTGCTAGCGGGTTCTACAATGAGCAGTTCTTC.

J is TRBJ2-7 and V is TRBV19; TRBD1 aligns across 10 bases. V shed 6 bases and J 5 bases; nucleotides not matched to a gene: 7. The CDR3 runs 14 residues. CDR1 and CDR2 (germline): LNHDA, SQIVND (reference sequence). The CDR3 region is CASSRDRGSDEQYF. CDR3 coding DNA: TGTGCCAGTAGCCGGGACAGGGGTTCCGACGAGCAGTACTTC.

This chain connects TRBV19 to TRBJ2-2, with no clear D. Germline CDR1 LNHDA, CDR2 SQIVND (reference sequence). V was pared by 5 bases and J by 1 base, with 11 bases between. CDR3 length: 15 residues. The chain's CDR3 is CASSPITVNTGELFF. The CDR3 DNA follows: TGTGCCAGTAGTCCGATAACAGTGAACACCGGGGAGCTGTTTTTT.